Given below is one T cell receptor (beta chain) in context. The antigen remains undetermined. Naive CD8 cells comprised CD45RO-negative, CCR7-positively selected cells, excluding terminally differentiated effector memory CD45RA+ cells. The method was immunoSEQ multiplex PCR; TCRdb's version includes in-frame clones alone and lacks a portion of them. The repertoire includes about 2.2 million clones, about 94% of them detected once, and about 1.7% sits in the top ten. This entry belongs to a study of shared clonotypes between healthy human individuals. General study results and limits: Rarefaction exposed incomplete sorted-subset sequencing despite large depth. Deeper or shallower sequencing was expected to change how clonotypes are shared among donors. Of the naive CD4 clonotypes, approximately 5% were shared across a handful of donors.

V was pared by 2 bases and J by 5 bases, with 12 bases between. The germline V gene encodes CDR1 WSHSY and CDR2 SAAADI. This CDR3 has 14 residues. Sequences were obtained from naive CD8+ T cells from PBMCs. This TCR was sampled from a man between 18 and 35 years old in good health. Some clones in this sample may be carry-over from other donors' samples. The chain recombines TRBV10-2 with TRBJ2-5, with D hard to call. The CDR3 DNA sequence: TGCGCCAGCAGTGAGGGTCTCACCAAGGAGACCCAGTACTTC. It is translated as CASSEGLTKETQYF.